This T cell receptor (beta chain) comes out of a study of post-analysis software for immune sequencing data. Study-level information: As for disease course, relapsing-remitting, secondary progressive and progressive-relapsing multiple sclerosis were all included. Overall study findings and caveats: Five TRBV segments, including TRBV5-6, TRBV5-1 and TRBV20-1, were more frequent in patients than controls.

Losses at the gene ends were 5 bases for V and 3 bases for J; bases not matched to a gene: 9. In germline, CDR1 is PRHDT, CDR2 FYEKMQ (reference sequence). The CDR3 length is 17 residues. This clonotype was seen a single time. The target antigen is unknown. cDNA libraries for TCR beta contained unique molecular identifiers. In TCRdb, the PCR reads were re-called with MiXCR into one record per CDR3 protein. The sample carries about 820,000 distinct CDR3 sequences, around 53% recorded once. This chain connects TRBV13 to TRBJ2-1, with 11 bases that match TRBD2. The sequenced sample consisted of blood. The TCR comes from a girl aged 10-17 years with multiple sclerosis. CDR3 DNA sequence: TGTGCCAGCAGCACAAAGCTAGCGGGAGGATACTACAATGAGCAGTTCTTC. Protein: CASSTKLAGGYYNEQFF.